This T cell receptor beta chain stems from a study of T cells after yellow fever vaccination. Study outcomes and limitations: Boosting was followed by the reappearance of most primary-vaccination clones (roughly 95% CD4, about 89% CD8). CD4 and CD8 compartments shared a small share of clonotypes. It was the secondary response that reached its peak faster, day 5 versus 15, but it was weaker.

This clonotype has just a few counts. Its antigen remains unknown. As TCR cDNA was made by 5'RACE template switching, a universal primer site and UMIs were added. TCRdb analysed the 5' RACE reads with MiXCR anew, one entry per CDR3 protein. The profile shows approximately 260,000 distinct CDR3 sequences, 10% to 15% of them singletons. In germline, CDR1 is SQVTM, CDR2 ANQGSEA. CDR3 length equals 14 residues. Losses at the gene ends were 4 bases for V and 6 bases for J; bases not matched to a gene: 9. This TCR came from a man aged 25 to 40 who received the YFV17D yellow fever vaccine. The source material was CD4+ T cells sorted from PBMCs, sampled 45 days after the yellow fever booster vaccination. The chain links TRBV29-1 to TRBJ2-3; 8 bases align to TRBD2. CDR3 region: CSVAEAGVDDTQYF. In nucleotides, the CDR3 is TGCAGCGTTGCGGAAGCGGGAGTCGACGATACGCAGTATTTT.